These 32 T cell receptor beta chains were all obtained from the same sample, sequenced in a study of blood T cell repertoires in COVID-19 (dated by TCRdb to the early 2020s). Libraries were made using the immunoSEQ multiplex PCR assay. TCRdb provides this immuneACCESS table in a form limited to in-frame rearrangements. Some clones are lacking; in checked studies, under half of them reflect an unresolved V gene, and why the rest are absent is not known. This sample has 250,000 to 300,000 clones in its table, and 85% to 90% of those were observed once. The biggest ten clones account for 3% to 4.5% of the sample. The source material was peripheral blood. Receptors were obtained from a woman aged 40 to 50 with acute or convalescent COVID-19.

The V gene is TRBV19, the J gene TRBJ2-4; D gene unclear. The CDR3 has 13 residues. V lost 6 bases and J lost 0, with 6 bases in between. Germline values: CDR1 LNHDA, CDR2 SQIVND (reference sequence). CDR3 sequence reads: CASSLLAKNIQYF. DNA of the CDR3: TGTGCCAGTAGCCTCCTAGCCAAAAACATTCAGTACTTC.

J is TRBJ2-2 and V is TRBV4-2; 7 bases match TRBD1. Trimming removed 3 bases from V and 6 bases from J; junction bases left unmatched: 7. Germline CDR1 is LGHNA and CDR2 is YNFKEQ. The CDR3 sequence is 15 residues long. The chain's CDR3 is CASSQGEGASGELFF. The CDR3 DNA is TGTGCCAGCAGCCAGGGAGAGGGGGCGTCCGGGGAGCTGTTTTTT.

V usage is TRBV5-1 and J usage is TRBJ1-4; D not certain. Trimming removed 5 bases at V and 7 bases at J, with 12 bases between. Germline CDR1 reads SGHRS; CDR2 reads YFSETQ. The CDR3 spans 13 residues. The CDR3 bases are TGCGCCAGCAGTCGACAATTCAGTGAAAAACTGTTTTTT. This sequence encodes CASSRQFSEKLFF.

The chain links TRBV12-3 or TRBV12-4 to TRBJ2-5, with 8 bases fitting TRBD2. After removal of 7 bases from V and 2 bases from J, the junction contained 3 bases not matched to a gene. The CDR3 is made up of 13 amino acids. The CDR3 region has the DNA TGTGCCAGCACCCCGGGGGGGCAAGAGACCCAGTACTTC. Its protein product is CASTPGGQETQYF.

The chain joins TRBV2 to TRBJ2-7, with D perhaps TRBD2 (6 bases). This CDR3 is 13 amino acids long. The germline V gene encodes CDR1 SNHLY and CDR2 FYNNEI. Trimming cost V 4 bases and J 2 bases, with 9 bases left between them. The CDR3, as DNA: TGTGCCAGCAGTGTAGCGGCCACCTACGAGCAGTACGTC. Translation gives CASSVAATYEQYV.

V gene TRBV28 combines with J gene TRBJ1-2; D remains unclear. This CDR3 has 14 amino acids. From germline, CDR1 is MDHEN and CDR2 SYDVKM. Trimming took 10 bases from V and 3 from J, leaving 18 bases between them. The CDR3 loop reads CATRRTRRDYGYTF. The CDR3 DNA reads TGTGCCACTCGGAGGACCCGGAGGGACTATGGCTACACCTTC.

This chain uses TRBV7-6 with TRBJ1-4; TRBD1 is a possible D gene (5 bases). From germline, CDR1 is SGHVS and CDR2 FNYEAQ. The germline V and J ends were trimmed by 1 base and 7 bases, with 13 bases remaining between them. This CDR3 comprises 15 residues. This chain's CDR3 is CASSLVGQGSEKLFF. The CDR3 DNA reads TGTGCCAGCAGCTTAGTTGGGCAGGGAAGTGAAAAACTGTTTTTT.

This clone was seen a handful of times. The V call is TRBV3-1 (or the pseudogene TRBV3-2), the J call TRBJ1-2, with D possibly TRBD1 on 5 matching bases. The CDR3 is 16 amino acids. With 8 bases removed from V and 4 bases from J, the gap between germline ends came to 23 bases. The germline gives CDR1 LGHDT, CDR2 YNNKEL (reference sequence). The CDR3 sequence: CASGLLGTEYSYGYTF. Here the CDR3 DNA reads TGTGCCAGCGGACTACTAGGGACGGAGTATAGCTATGGCTACACCTTC.

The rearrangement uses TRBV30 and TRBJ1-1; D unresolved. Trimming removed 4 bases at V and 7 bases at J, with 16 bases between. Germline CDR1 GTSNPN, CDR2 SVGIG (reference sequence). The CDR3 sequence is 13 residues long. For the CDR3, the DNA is TGTGCCTGGACCCCTACGGGAACGAGTGAAGCTTTCTTT. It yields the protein CAWTPTGTSEAFF. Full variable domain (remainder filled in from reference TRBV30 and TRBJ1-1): SQTIHQWPATLVQPVGSPLSLECTVEGTSNPNLYWYRQAAGRGLQLLFYSVGIGQISSEVPQNLSASRPQDRQFILSSKKLLLSDSGFYLCAWTPTGTSEAFFGQGTRLTVV.

CDR3 coding DNA: TGTGCCAGCAGTTCCCCCAGGGGGGCAACTAATGAAAAACTGTTTTTT. It translates to CASSSPRGATNEKLFF. The rearrangement uses TRBV6-6 and TRBJ1-4; 7 bases agree with TRBD1. CDR1 and CDR2 from the germline V gene are MNHNY and SVGAGI (reference sequence). The V segment lost 4 bases and the J segment 0 bases; nucleotides outside the gene matches: 5. The CDR3 is made up of 16 amino acids.

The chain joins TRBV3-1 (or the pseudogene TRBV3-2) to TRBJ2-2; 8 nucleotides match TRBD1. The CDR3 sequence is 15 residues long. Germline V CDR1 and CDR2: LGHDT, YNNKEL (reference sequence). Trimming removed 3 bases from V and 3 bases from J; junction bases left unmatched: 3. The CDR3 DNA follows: TGTGCCAGCAGCCAGGGGACAGGAGACACCGGGGAGCTGTTTTTT. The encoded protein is CASSQGTGDTGELFF.

The DNA for the CDR3 is TGTGCCAGCAGCCTTGGACAGGGGGCAGCAAACGAGCAGTACGTC. This encodes CASSLGQGAANEQYV. The genes are TRBV11-2 and TRBJ2-7; TRBD1 agrees at 11 bases. CDR3 size: 15 residues. Germline trimming cut 5 bases from V and 5 bases from J; bases unmatched to any gene: 8. Germline lookup yields CDR1 SGHAT and CDR2 FQNNGV.

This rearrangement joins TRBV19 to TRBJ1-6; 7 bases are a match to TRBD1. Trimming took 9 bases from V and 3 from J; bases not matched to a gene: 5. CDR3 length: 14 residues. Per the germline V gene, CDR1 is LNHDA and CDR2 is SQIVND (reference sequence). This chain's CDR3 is CASLTGSYNSPLHF. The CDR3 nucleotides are TGTGCCAGCTTGACAGGGAGCTATAATTCACCCCTCCACTTT.

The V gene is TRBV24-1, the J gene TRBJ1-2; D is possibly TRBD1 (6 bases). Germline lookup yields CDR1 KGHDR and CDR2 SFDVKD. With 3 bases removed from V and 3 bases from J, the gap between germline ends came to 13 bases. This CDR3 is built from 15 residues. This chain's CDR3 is CATSDAGAPHYGYTF. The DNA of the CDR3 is TGTGCCACCAGTGATGCAGGGGCGCCACACTATGGCTACACCTTC.

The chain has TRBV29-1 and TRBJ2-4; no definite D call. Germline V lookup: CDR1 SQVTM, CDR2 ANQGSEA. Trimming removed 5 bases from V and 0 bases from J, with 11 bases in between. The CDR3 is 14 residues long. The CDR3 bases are TGCAGCGTTTCAGGCGCCATAGCCAAAAACATTCAGTACTTC. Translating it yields CSVSGAIAKNIQYF. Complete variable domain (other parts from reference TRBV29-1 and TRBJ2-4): SAVISQKPSRDICQRGTSLTIQCQVDSQVTMMFWYRQQPGQSLTLIATANQGSEATYESGFVIDKFPISRPNLTFSTLTVSNMSPEDSSIYLCSVSGAIAKNIQYFGAGTRLSVL.

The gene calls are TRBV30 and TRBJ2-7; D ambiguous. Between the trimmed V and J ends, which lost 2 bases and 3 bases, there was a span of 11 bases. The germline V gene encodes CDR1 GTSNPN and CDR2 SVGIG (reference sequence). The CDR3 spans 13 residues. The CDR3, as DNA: TGTGCCTGGAGTACAGTCGGTGGCTACGAGCAGTACGTC. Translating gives CAWSTVGGYEQYV.

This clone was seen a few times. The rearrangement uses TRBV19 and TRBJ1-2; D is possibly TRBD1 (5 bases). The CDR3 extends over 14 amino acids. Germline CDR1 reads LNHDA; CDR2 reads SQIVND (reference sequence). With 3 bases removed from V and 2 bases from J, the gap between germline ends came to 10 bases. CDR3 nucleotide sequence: TGTGCCAGTAGTATTCAGCCAGGGAACTATGGCTACACCTTC. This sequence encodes CASSIQPGNYGYTF.

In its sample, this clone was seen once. CDR3 amino acids: CASSSLQGKVYNEQFF. The CDR3 nucleotides are TGTGCCAGTAGTTCTCTCCAGGGAAAGGTTTACAATGAGCAGTTCTTC. This chain links TRBV19 with TRBJ2-1, with D maybe TRBD1 (5 bases). Trimming shortened V by 5 bases and J by 4 bases, and 18 bases separated the two germline ends. CDR3 size: 16 residues. CDR1 and CDR2 from the germline V gene are LNHDA and SQIVND (reference sequence).

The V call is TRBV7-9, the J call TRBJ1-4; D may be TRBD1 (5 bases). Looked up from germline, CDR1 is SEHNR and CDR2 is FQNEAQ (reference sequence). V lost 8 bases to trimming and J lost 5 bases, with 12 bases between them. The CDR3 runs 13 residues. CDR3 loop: CASYDRTNEKLFF. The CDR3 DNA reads TGTGCCAGCTATGACAGAACGAATGAAAAACTGTTTTTT.

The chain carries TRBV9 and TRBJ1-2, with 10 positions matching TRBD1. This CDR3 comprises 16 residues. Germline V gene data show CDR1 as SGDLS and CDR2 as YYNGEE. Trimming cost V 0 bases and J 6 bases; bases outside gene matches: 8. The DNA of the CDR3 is TGTGCCAGCAGCGTAGGTCCGCCGGGGACAGGGGATGGCTACACCTTC. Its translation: CASSVGPPGTGDGYTF.

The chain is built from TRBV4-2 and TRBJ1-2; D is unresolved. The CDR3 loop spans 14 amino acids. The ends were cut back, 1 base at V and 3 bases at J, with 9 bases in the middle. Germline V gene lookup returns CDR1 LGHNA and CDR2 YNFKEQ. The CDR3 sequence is CASSQGAYDYGYTF. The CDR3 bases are TGTGCCAGCAGCCAAGGGGCCTACGACTATGGCTACACCTTC.

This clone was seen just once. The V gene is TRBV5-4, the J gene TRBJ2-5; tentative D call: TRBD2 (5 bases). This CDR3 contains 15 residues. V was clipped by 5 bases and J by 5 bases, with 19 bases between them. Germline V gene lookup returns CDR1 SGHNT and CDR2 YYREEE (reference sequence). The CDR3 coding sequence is TGTGCCAGCAGAACGGACCTCAGCGGACGGGAGACCCAGTACTTC. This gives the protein CASRTDLSGRETQYF.

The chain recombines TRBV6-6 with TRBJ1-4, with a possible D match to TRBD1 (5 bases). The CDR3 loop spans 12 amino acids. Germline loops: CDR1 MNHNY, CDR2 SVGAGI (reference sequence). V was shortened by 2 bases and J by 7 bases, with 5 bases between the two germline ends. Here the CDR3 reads CASSYQGEKLFF. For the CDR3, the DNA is TGTGCCAGCAGTTACCAGGGTGAAAAACTGTTTTTT.

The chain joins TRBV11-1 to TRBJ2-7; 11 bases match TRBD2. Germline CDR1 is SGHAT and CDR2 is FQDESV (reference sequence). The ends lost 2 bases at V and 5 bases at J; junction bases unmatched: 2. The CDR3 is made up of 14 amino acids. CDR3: CASSLLAGGNEQYV. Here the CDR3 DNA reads TGTGCCAGCAGCTTACTAGCGGGGGGAAACGAGCAGTACGTC.

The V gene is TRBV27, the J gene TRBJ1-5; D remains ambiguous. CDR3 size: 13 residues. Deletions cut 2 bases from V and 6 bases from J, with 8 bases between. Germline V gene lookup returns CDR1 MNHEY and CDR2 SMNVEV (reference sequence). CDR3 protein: CASSLRETQPQHF. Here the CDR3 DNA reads TGTGCCAGCAGTTTACGAGAAACTCAGCCCCAGCATTTT.

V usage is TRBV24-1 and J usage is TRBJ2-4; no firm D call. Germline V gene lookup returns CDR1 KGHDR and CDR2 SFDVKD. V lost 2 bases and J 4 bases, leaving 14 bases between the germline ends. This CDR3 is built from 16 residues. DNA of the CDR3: TGTGCCACCAGTGATTGCCAGTTGATCCTGAAAAACATTCAGTACTTC. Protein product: CATSDCQLILKNIQYF.

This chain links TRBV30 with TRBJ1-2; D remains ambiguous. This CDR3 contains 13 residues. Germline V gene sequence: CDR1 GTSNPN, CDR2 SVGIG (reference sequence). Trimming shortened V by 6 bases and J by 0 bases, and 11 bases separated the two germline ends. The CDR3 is CACTIGANYGYTF. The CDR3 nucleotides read TGTGCCTGCACTATCGGCGCTAACTATGGCTACACCTTC. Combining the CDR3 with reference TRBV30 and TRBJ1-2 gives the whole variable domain SQTIHQWPATLVQPVGSPLSLECTVEGTSNPNLYWYRQAAGRGLQLLFYSVGIGQISSEVPQNLSASRPQDRQFILSSKKLLLSDSGFYLCACTIGANYGYTFGSGTRLTVV.

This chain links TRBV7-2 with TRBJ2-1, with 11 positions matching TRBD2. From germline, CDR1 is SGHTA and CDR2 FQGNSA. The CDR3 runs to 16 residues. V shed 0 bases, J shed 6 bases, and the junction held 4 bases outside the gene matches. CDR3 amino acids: CASSLASGGAGNEQFF. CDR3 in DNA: TGTGCCAGCAGCTTAGCTAGCGGGGGGGCTGGCAATGAGCAGTTCTTC. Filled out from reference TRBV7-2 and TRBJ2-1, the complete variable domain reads GAGVSQSPSNKVTEKGKDVELRCDPISGHTALYWYRQSLGQGLEFLIYFQGNSAPDKSGLPSDRFSAERTGGSVSTLTIQRTQQEDSAVYLCASSLASGGAGNEQFFGPGTRLTVL.

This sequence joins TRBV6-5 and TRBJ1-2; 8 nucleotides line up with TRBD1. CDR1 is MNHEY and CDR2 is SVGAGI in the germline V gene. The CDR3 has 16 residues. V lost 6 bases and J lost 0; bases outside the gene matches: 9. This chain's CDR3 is CASRYRDRTSNYGYTF. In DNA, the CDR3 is TGTGCCAGCAGGTACCGGGACAGGACCTCTAACTATGGCTACACCTTC.

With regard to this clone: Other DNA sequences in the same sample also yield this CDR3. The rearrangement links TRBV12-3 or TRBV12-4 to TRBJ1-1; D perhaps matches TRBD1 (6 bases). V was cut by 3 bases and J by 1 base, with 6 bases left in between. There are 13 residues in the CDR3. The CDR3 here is CASSLTGNTEAFF. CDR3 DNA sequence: TGTGCCAGCAGTTTGACAGGGAACACTGAAGCTTTCTTT.

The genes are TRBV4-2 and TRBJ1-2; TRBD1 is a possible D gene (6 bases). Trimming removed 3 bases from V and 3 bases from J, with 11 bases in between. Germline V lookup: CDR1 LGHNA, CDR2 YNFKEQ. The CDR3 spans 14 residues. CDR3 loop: CASSQIRTDYGYTF. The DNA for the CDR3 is TGTGCCAGCAGCCAGATCCGGACAGACTATGGCTACACCTTC.

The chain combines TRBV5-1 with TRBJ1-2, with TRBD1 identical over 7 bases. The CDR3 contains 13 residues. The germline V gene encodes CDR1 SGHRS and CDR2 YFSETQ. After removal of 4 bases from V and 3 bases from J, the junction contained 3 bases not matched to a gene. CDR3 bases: TGCGCCAGCAGCCCCACAGGGGACTATGGCTACACCTTC. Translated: CASSPTGDYGYTF.